These T cell receptor beta chains were read from a single sample in a study of OX40 agonist ivuxolimab in advanced cancers. Produced via immunoSEQ multiplex PCR; TCRdb's table is partial and in-frame only. Of over 100,000 clones in the sample, 90% were seen once. The specimen was CD4+ or CD8+ T cells sorted from blood, collected in a trial of the OX40 agonist ivuxolimab. The receptor source for this set is an adult with an advanced solid tumor such as melanoma, head and neck, liver or kidney cancer. Each CDR3 is given with its conserved first and last residue. The order of the fields is V gene, D gene, CDR3 length, J gene, clone size, CDR3 DNA, CDR3 protein. D genes are given only for firm matches. The listing skips clone size in some rows; elsewhere it reads once, few, many or a size class.

V gene: TRBV11-2
D gene: -
CDR3 length: 14
J gene: TRBJ2-7
clone size: -
CDR3 DNA: TGTGCCAGCAGCTTAGATCCGGGTACCAACGAGCAGTACTTC
CDR3 protein: CASSLDPGTNEQYF

V gene: TRBV18
D gene: -
CDR3 length: 15
J gene: TRBJ2-5
clone size: -
CDR3 DNA: TGTGCCAGCTCACCATGGGGACGGAGCGAAGAGACCCAGTACTTC
CDR3 protein: CASSPWGRSEETQYF

V gene: TRBV5-1
D gene: -
CDR3 length: 16
J gene: TRBJ2-1
clone size: -
CDR3 DNA: TGCGCCAGCAGCTTCGACAACCGGGACTCCGGGGCTGAGCAGTTCTTC
CDR3 protein: CASSFDNRDSGAEQFF

V gene: TRBV10-3
D gene: -
CDR3 length: 11
J gene: TRBJ2-1
clone size: -
CDR3 DNA: TGTGCCGTAGGTTGGATGGGTGAGCAGTTCTTC
CDR3 protein: CAVGWMGEQFF

V gene: TRBV18
D gene: -
CDR3 length: 15
J gene: TRBJ1-1
clone size: -
CDR3 DNA: TGTGCCAGCTCACTCGGGCAGCGCGCGAACACTGAAGCTTTCTTT
CDR3 protein: CASSLGQRANTEAFF

V gene: TRBV6-5
D gene: -
CDR3 length: 15
J gene: TRBJ1-2
clone size: -
CDR3 DNA: TGTGCCAGCAACAGAAATTGGGGTCCGGGGGACGGCTACACCTTC
CDR3 protein: CASNRNWGPGDGYTF

V gene: TRBV27
D gene: -
CDR3 length: 12
J gene: TRBJ2-7
clone size: -
CDR3 DNA: TGTGCCAGCAGGAAGGGGGGCTACGAGCAGTACTTC
CDR3 protein: CASRKGGYEQYF

V gene: TRBV14
D gene: -
CDR3 length: 14
J gene: TRBJ2-7
clone size: once
CDR3 DNA: TGTGCCAGCAGCCTCCGGACTGACTCCTACGAGCAGTACTTC
CDR3 protein: CASSLRTDSYEQYF

V gene: TRBV2
D gene: -
CDR3 length: 11
J gene: TRBJ1-1
clone size: once
CDR3 DNA: TGTGCCAGCAGTGCGCAGGCTGAAGCTTTCTTT
CDR3 protein: CASSAQAEAFF

V gene: TRBV5-4
D gene: -
CDR3 length: 12
J gene: TRBJ1-1
clone size: -
CDR3 DNA: TGTGCCAGCAGCCCGTTCCAAGCTGAAGCTTTCTTT
CDR3 protein: CASSPFQAEAFF

V gene: TRBV6-1
D gene: -
CDR3 length: 10
J gene: TRBJ1-2
clone size: -
CDR3 DNA: TGTGCCAGCAGTGAGCATGGCTACACCTTC
CDR3 protein: CASSEHGYTF

V gene: TRBV7-2
D gene: -
CDR3 length: 15
J gene: TRBJ1-2
clone size: -
CDR3 DNA: TGTGCCAGCAGCTTAGTACAGGCTCATTTCGCTGGCTACACCTTC
CDR3 protein: CASSLVQAHFAGYTF

V gene: TRBV2
D gene: -
CDR3 length: 15
J gene: TRBJ2-7
clone size: -
CDR3 DNA: TGTGCCAGCAGTGAAGGGCTGCCTCCGGCCTACGAGCAGTACTTC
CDR3 protein: CASSEGLPPAYEQYF

V gene: TRBV19
D gene: -
CDR3 length: 16
J gene: TRBJ1-1
clone size: -
CDR3 DNA: TGTGCCAGTAGTATAGACAGGGTTTGGGAGGGCACTGAAGCTTTCTTT
CDR3 protein: CASSIDRVWEGTEAFF

V gene: TRBV19
D gene: -
CDR3 length: 13
J gene: TRBJ1-5
clone size: -
CDR3 DNA: TGTGCCAGTAGTATCCCAGGGACGTTTCTGAGGCATTTT
CDR3 protein: CASSIPGTFLRHF

V gene: TRBV12-5
D gene: TRBD1
CDR3 length: 13
J gene: TRBJ1-1
clone size: -
CDR3 DNA: TGTGCTAGTGGTTTTCAGGGGGCCACTGAAGCTTTCTTT
CDR3 protein: CASGFQGATEAFF

V gene: TRBV7-6
D gene: TRBD2
CDR3 length: 17
J gene: TRBJ2-5
clone size: -
CDR3 DNA: TGTGCCAGCAGCTCCACGGGGGGGAGCGGCCGTGGTGAGACCCAGTACTTC
CDR3 protein: CASSSTGGSGRGETQYF

V gene: TRBV28
D gene: TRBD2
CDR3 length: 15
J gene: TRBJ2-1
clone size: -
CDR3 DNA: TGTGCCAGCAGTTCTAGCGGGAGCTCCTACAATGAGCAGTTCTTC
CDR3 protein: CASSSSGSSYNEQFF

V gene: TRBV6-1
D gene: -
CDR3 length: 14
J gene: TRBJ1-1
clone size: -
CDR3 DNA: TGTGCCAGCAGTCGACAGGCCTCGAGCACTGAAGCTTTCTTT
CDR3 protein: CASSRQASSTEAFF

V gene: TRBV19
D gene: TRBD2
CDR3 length: 19
J gene: TRBJ2-3
clone size: -
CDR3 DNA: TGTGCCAGTAGTCTCGTCTATTCCTTCGGCGGGAGGACCACAGATACGCAGTATTTT
CDR3 protein: CASSLVYSFGGRTTDTQYF

V gene: TRBV19
D gene: TRBD2
CDR3 length: 15
J gene: TRBJ2-7
clone size: -
CDR3 DNA: TGTGCCAGTAGTATTTCGAGGACTAGCGGCTACGAGCAGTACTTC
CDR3 protein: CASSISRTSGYEQYF

V gene: TRBV29-1
D gene: TRBD2
CDR3 length: 14
J gene: TRBJ2-3
clone size: -
CDR3 DNA: TGCAGCGTTGTTTTCGCGGGAGCTACAGATACGCAGTATTTT
CDR3 protein: CSVVFAGATDTQYF

V gene: TRBV30
D gene: -
CDR3 length: 14
J gene: TRBJ2-7
clone size: -
CDR3 DNA: TGTGCCTGGAGTGTATCTTCAACAGGGAACGAGCAGTACTTC
CDR3 protein: CAWSVSSTGNEQYF

V gene: TRBV5-1
D gene: TRBD1
CDR3 length: 14
J gene: TRBJ2-7
clone size: once
CDR3 DNA: TGCGCCAGCAGCTTGGCTGTCAGGGGGCACGAGCAGTACTTC
CDR3 protein: CASSLAVRGHEQYF

V gene: TRBV5-1
D gene: TRBD1
CDR3 length: 14
J gene: TRBJ1-3
clone size: -
CDR3 DNA: TGCGCCAGCAGCGTGACAGGGTCGGGAAACACCATATATTTT
CDR3 protein: CASSVTGSGNTIYF

V gene: TRBV6-1
D gene: -
CDR3 length: 13
J gene: TRBJ2-7
clone size: -
CDR3 DNA: TGTGCCAGCAGTGCTCACGGGGCCTACGAGCAGTACTTC
CDR3 protein: CASSAHGAYEQYF

V gene: TRBV6-5
D gene: TRBD2
CDR3 length: 15
J gene: TRBJ2-1
clone size: -
CDR3 DNA: TGTGCCAGCAGTTACGGGTATACCAGGGAGGGTGAGCAGTTCTTC
CDR3 protein: CASSYGYTREGEQFF

V gene: TRBV27
D gene: TRBD1
CDR3 length: 14
J gene: TRBJ1-1
clone size: -
CDR3 DNA: TGTGCCAGCAGTACCGGGACAGGGCACACTGAAGCTTTCTTT
CDR3 protein: CASSTGTGHTEAFF

V gene: TRBV30
D gene: -
CDR3 length: 14
J gene: TRBJ1-6
clone size: -
CDR3 DNA: TGTGCCTGGAATGATGGGAAGACAATATCACCCCTCCACTTT
CDR3 protein: CAWNDGKTISPLHF

V gene: TRBV7-7
D gene: TRBD2
CDR3 length: 16
J gene: TRBJ2-1
clone size: once
CDR3 DNA: TGTGCTAGCAGTGCGACTAGCCCTACCGTCTACAATGAGCAGTTCTTC
CDR3 protein: CASSATSPTVYNEQFF

V gene: TRBV7-9
D gene: -
CDR3 length: 14
J gene: TRBJ2-1
clone size: -
CDR3 DNA: TGTGCCAGCAGCTTAGGGGCGGTGAACAATGAGCAGTTCTTC
CDR3 protein: CASSLGAVNNEQFF

V gene: TRBV5-8
D gene: -
CDR3 length: 14
J gene: TRBJ1-5
clone size: -
CDR3 DNA: TGTGCCAGCAGCTTAGGGCTGATCAATCAGCCCCAGCATTTT
CDR3 protein: CASSLGLINQPQHF

V gene: TRBV21-1
D gene: -
CDR3 length: 15
J gene: TRBJ1-1
clone size: once
CDR3 DNA: TGTGCCAGCAGCGCCGTGAAGTTCTGGTGCACTGAAGCTTTCTTT
CDR3 protein: CASSAVKFWCTEAFF

V gene: TRBV5-1
D gene: TRBD2
CDR3 length: 16
J gene: TRBJ2-1
clone size: once
CDR3 DNA: TGCGCCAGCAGCCCACCGGGACTAGCGGGAGTTACTGAGCAGTTCTTC
CDR3 protein: CASSPPGLAGVTEQFF

V gene: TRBV7-8
D gene: -
CDR3 length: 16
J gene: TRBJ2-7
clone size: -
CDR3 DNA: TGTGCCAGCAGCTTAAACTCAGGGGTTAGGGCCTACGAGCAGTACTTC
CDR3 protein: CASSLNSGVRAYEQYF

V gene: TRBV19
D gene: TRBD1
CDR3 length: 14
J gene: TRBJ1-5
clone size: few
CDR3 DNA: TGTGCCAGTAGTATAGTACAGGGGGTTCAGCCCCAGCATTTT
CDR3 protein: CASSIVQGVQPQHF

V gene: TRBV2
D gene: TRBD2
CDR3 length: 16
J gene: TRBJ2-3
clone size: -
CDR3 DNA: TGTGCCAGCAGCAGAATAGCGGGAGCCGGCACAGATACGCAGTATTTT
CDR3 protein: CASSRIAGAGTDTQYF

V gene: TRBV28
D gene: -
CDR3 length: 13
J gene: TRBJ1-2
clone size: once
CDR3 DNA: TGTGCCAGCAGACGGGACATCAGCTATGGCTACACCTTC
CDR3 protein: CASRRDISYGYTF

V gene: TRBV12-5
D gene: TRBD2
CDR3 length: 13
J gene: TRBJ2-1
clone size: -
CDR3 DNA: TGTGCTAGTGAGCCTAGCGGGAGGGCTGAGCAGTTCTTC
CDR3 protein: CASEPSGRAEQFF

V gene: TRBV19
D gene: TRBD1
CDR3 length: 14
J gene: TRBJ2-5
clone size: -
CDR3 DNA: TGTGCCAGTAGTCTTACAGGGGCCCAAGAGACCCAGTACTTC
CDR3 protein: CASSLTGAQETQYF